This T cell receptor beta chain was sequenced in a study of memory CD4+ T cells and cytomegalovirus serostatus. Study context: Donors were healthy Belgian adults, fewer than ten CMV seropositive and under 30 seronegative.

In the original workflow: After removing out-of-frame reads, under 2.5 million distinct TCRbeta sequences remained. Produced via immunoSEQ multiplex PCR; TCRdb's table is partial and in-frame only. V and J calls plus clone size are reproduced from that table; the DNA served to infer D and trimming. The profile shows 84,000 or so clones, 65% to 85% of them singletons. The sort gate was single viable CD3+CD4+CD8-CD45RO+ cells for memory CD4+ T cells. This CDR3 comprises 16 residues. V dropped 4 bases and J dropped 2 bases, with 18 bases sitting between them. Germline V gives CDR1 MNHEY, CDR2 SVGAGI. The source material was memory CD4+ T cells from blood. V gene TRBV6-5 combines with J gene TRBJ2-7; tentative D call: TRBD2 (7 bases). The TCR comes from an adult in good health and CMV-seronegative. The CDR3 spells CASSSVLGRGTYEQYF. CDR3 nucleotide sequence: TGTGCCAGCAGTTCCGTCTTGGGGAGGGGGACCTACGAGCAGTACTTC.